The sequence of this TCR beta chain was determined in a study of OX40 agonist ivuxolimab in advanced cancers. Profiling relied on immunoSEQ multiplex PCR, and the TCRdb table lists in-frame clones only, not all of them. The sample shows around 50,000 clones, over 80% of them seen only once. Germline CDR1 is MNHEY and CDR2 is SMNVEV (reference sequence). V gave up 3 bases and J gave up 0 bases, with 9 bases separating them. The CDR3 has 15 amino acids. This clonotype was obtained from an adult with an advanced solid tumor such as melanoma, head and neck, liver or kidney cancer. J is TRBJ2-1 and V is TRBV27; a weak D match, TRBD1 (6 bases). Here the sequenced sample was CD4+ or CD8+ T cells sorted from blood, taken in a trial of the OX40 agonist ivuxolimab. CDR3 protein: CASSFRGSSYNEQFF. The CDR3, as DNA: TGTGCCAGCAGTTTTAGGGGGAGCTCCTACAATGAGCAGTTCTTC.